This T cell receptor beta chain was sequenced in a study of shared clonotypes between healthy human individuals. Across the whole study: A donor's plate count was three for CD4 naive and three for CD4 memory; CD8 naive had two and CD8 memory one. Study-wide findings and caveats: Measured sharing among donors was expected to vary with sequencing depth. Between a few donors, naive CD4 clonotypes were shared at a level of about 5.3%.

TCRdb's copy holds only in-frame clones and misses some; the assay was immunoSEQ multiplex PCR. The top ten clones hold 24% of a sample with almost 700,000 clones, 92% of them seen once. Germline CDR1 and CDR2: SQVTM and ANQGSEA. The V gene lost 6 bases and the J gene lost 6 bases, with 17 bases spanning the gap. The CDR3 consists of 13 residues. CD45RO-negative CD8 cells positively selected for CCR7 made up the naive population, which excluded terminally differentiated effector memory CD45RA+ cells. Comments on this clone: What it recognizes is unknown.

The clonotype was recovered from a man aged 30 to 45 in good health. The chain combines TRBV29-1 with TRBJ1-2, with D uncertain. The sample consisted of naive CD8+ T cells sorted from blood. The DNA for the CDR3 is TGCAGCGTCAGAGGGTCGTCACTCGATGGCTACACCTTC. Encoded protein: CSVRGSSLDGYTF.